The entry below gives a single T cell receptor (beta chain) sequence along with its context. Participants classified as exposed had met a COVID-19 case within 2 weeks before study entry. This sample was included in a study of blood T cell repertoires in COVID-19. Study-wide background: The United States, Italy and Spain provided the acute and convalescent COVID-19 samples. PBMCs, B-cell-depleted T cells, or T cells were the source of the cDNA or gDNA that made up the material.

Method: immunoSEQ multiplex PCR; TCRdb's copy keeps in-frame clones and lacks some. The sample gives about 270,000 clones, around 90% of which show up once; 2.8% is in the top ten. V dropped 0 bases and J dropped 0 bases, with 20 bases sitting between them. Germline CDR1 and CDR2: LNHNV and YYDKDF (reference sequence). This CDR3 is built from 19 residues. V usage is TRBV15 and J usage is TRBJ1-1; D gene ambiguous. The TCR was taken from a man between 40 and 49 years old who had been exposed to COVID-19. The sample taken for sequencing was PBMCs or T cells enriched from blood (not recorded which). CDR3 nucleotide sequence: TGTGCCACCAGCAGAGATGTACAGACCTCTTATCTCATGAACACTGAAGCTTTCTTT. Its protein is CATSRDVQTSYLMNTEAFF.